Included here is one T cell receptor (beta chain) sequence, with context. No antigen is known for it. This specimen belongs to a study of CD8 T cells in Susac syndrome. The authors sequenced TCR beta from blood CD8+ and CD4+ T cells. It was negative isolation that provided the CD8+ and CD4+ T cells, whereas TEMRA cells were enriched by FACS. General study results and limits: The TCR sequencing and HLA analysis in the study involved a relatively small number of individuals, as the study acknowledged.

This CDR3 has 13 amino acids. V gave up 9 bases and J gave up 5 bases, with 16 bases separating them. The germline gives CDR1 MNHNS, CDR2 SASEGT. The RNA, 0.5 to 1 ug, was put through reverse transcription using random hexamers. It was immunoSEQ multiplex PCR that amplified TCR beta CDR3 across 54 Vbeta and 13 Jbeta. TCRdb re-analysed the immunoSEQ multiplex PCR reads in MiXCR, keeping a single row per CDR3 protein. Of approximately 270,000 distinct CDR3 sequences in the sample, around 93% were seen once. The V call is TRBV6-1, the J call TRBJ2-5, with a tentative D call TRBD1 (6 bases). The sequence came from a human donor with multiple sclerosis. Sequencing input: CD4+ T cells from PBMCs. This CDR3 reads CASKQGLRETQYF. CDR3 DNA: TGTGCCAGTAAACAGGGTCTACGGGAGACCCAGTACTTC.